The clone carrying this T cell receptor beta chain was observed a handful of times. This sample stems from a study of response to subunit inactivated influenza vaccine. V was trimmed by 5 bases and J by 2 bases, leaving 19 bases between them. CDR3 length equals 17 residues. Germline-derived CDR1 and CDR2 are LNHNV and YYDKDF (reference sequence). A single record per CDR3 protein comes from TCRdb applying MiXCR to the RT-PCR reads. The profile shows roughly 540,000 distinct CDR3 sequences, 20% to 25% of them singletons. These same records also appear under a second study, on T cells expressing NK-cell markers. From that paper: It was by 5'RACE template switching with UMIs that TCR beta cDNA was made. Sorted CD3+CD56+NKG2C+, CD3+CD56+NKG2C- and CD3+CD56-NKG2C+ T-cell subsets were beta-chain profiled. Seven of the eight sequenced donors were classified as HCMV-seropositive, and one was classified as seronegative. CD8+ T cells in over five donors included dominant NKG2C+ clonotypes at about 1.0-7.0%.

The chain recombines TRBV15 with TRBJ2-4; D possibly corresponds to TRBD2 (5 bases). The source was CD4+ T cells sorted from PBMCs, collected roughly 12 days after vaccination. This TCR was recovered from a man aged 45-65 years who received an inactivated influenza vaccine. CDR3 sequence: CATSEGSALITKNIQYF. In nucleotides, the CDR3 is TGTGCCACCAGCGAGGGTAGCGCACTAATAACCAAAAACATTCAGTACTTC.